One and the same sample provided the 7 T cell receptor beta chains below, sequenced in a study of T cell changes during pregnancy in multiple sclerosis. Sequencing was performed with immunoSEQ multiplex PCR; in TCRdb, only in-frame clones are kept and a portion is missing. There are 100,000 to 150,000 clones in the sample; roughly 92% occur only once, and approximately 5.8% lies in the top ten. Sequenced here: peripheral blood, sampled before pregnancy. Every receptor here comes from a female donor with multiple sclerosis, enrolled in a pregnancy study.

DNA of the CDR3: TGCAGCGTTGAATTCAGGGGTCACGGCTACACCTTC. Translating gives CSVEFRGHGYTF. This chain uses TRBV29-1 with TRBJ1-2; a weak D match, TRBD1 (6 bases). The CDR3 is made up of 12 amino acids. The germline V gene encodes CDR1 SQVTM and CDR2 ANQGSEA. Trimming pared 2 bases from V and 8 bases from J, leaving 12 bases between.

The V gene is TRBV9, the J gene TRBJ2-5; TRBD2 matches 11 bases. From germline, CDR1 is SGDLS and CDR2 YYNGEE. The CDR3 has 21 amino acids. The J segment lost 0 bases and the V segment lost 0 bases, leaving 16 bases of the junction unmatched. Written as DNA, the CDR3 is TGTGCCAGCAGCGTAGCAACTAGCGGGGGTGGAGGAGGTGGGTACCAAGAGACCCAGTACTTC. Its protein product is CASSVATSGGGGGGYQETQYF.

The chain is built from TRBV6-1 and TRBJ1-1; 10 bases fit TRBD1. CDR1 is MNHNS, CDR2 SASEGT, per germline. Losses at the gene ends were 5 bases for V and 5 bases for J; bases not matched to a gene: 8. The CDR3 length is 15 residues. In DNA form, the CDR3 reads TGTGCCAGCAGTCCAGCGGGACAGGGGAGGACTGAAGCTTTCTTT. This encodes CASSPAGQGRTEAFF.

J is TRBJ1-1 and V is TRBV5-1; D unclear. The CDR3 is made up of 12 amino acids. V was trimmed by 0 bases and J by 7 bases, leaving 7 bases between them. Germline CDR1 is SGHRS and CDR2 is YFSETQ. CDR3: CASSLERDEAFF. CDR3 sequence (DNA): TGCGCCAGCAGCTTGGAGAGGGATGAAGCTTTCTTT.

In DNA, the CDR3 is TGCGCCAGCAGCTTGGGGGACAGGGATAACAATGAGCAGTTCTTC. Encoded protein: CASSLGDRDNNEQFF. V and J are TRBV5-1 and TRBJ2-1, with TRBD1 matching over 9 bases. CDR3 length: 15 residues. CDR1 and CDR2 from the germline V gene are SGHRS and YFSETQ. The junction had 3 bases not matched to a gene; V was cut back by 0 bases and J by 5 bases.

J is TRBJ2-1 and V is TRBV2; D is ambiguous. Germline loops: CDR1 SNHLY, CDR2 FYNNEI. Between the trimmed V and J ends, which lost 5 bases and 3 bases, there was a span of 5 bases. This CDR3 region has 12 residues. In nucleotides, the CDR3 is TGTGCCAGCAGTTATAGCTACAATGAGCAGTTCTTC. Amino acids: CASSYSYNEQFF.

With respect to this clone: Other DNA variants within this sample encode the same CDR3. V and J are TRBV10-3 and TRBJ2-1; D uncertain. The V end lost 4 bases, the J end lost 1 base, and 11 bases lay between the germline ends. The germline V gene encodes CDR1 ENHRY and CDR2 SYGVKD. The CDR3 loop spans 15 amino acids. CDR3 bases: TGTGCCATCAGTGGAGGTGGTGGGTCCTACAATGAGCAGTTCTTC. Amino acid sequence: CAISGGGGSYNEQFF.